This T cell receptor (beta chain) was found in a study of shared clonotypes between healthy human individuals. As originally analysed: Filtering differed since immunoSEQ provided only junctions, with no quality scores. TCRdb's copy holds only in-frame clones and misses some; the assay was immunoSEQ multiplex PCR. V, J and clone size derive from that table, while D and trimming were established from the DNA sequence. The sample consists of 630,000 or so clones, roughly 98% of them appearing once. Naivety among CD8 cells was defined by CD45RO negativity and positive CCR7 selection, thereby excluding terminally differentiated effector memory CD45RA+ cells. In the case of this clone: Other nucleotide sequences from this sample produce the same CDR3.

Germline V gives CDR1 SGHRS, CDR2 YFSETQ. This CDR3 contains 13 residues. V lost 5 bases to trimming and J lost 4 bases, with 13 bases between them. V usage is TRBV5-1 and J usage is TRBJ2-7; perhaps D is TRBD1 or TRBD2 (6 bases each). The source of this sequence is a man aged 25 to 40 in good health. The sequenced sample consisted of naive CD8+ T cells sorted from blood. As DNA, the CDR3 is TGCGCCAGCAGTTTAGGGGGGCCTTACGAGCAGTACTTC. Protein: CASSLGGPYEQYF.